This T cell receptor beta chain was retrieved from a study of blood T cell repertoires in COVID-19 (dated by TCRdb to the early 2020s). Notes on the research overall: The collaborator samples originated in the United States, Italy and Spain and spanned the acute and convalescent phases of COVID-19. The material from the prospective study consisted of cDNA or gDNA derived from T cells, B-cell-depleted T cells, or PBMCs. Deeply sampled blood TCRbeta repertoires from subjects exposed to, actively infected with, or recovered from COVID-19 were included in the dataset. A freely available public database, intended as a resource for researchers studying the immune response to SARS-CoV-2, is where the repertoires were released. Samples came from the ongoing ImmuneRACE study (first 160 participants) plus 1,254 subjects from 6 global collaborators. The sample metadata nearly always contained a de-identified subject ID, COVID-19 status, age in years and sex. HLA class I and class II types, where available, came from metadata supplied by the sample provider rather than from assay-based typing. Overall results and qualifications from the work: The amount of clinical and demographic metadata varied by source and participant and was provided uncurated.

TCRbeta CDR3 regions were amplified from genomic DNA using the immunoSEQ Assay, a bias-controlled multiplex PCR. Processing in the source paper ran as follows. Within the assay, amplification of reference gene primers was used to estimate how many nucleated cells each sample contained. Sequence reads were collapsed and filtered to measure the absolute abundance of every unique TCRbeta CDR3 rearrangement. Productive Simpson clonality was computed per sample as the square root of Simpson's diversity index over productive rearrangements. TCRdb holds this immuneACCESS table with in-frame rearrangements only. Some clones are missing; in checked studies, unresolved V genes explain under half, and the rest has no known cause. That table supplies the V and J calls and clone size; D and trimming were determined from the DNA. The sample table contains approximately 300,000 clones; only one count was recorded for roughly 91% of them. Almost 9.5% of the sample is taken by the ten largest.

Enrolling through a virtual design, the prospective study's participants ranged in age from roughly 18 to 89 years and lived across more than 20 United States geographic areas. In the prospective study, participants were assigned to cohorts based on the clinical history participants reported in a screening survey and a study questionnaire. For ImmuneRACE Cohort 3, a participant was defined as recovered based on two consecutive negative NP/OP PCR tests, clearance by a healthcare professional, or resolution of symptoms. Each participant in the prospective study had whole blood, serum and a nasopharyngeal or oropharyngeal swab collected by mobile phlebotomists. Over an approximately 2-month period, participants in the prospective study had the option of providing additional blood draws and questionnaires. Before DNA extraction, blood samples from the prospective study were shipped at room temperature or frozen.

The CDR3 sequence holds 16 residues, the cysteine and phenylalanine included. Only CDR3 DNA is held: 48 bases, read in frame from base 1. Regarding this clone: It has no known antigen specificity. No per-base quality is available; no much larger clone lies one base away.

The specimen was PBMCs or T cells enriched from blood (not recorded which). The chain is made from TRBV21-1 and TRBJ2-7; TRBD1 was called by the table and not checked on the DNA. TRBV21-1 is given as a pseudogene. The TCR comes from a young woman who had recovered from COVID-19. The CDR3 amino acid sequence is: CASSRHRVADSYEQYF. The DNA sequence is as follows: TGTGCCAGCAGCAGGCACAGGGTGGCAGATTCCTACGAGCAGTACTTC.